Shown below are 3 T cell receptor beta chains from a single sample sequenced in a study of shared clonotypes between healthy human individuals. The assay was immunoSEQ multiplex PCR, and TCRdb's table has in-frame clones only and misses some. Of about 180,000 clones in the sample, 85% to 95% are singletons; the top ten hold 0.067%. The sequencing input was naive CD4+ T cells sorted from blood. Subset defined: CD45RA+ positively selected. Receptors were obtained from a woman aged 25-40 years in good health.

This sequence joins TRBV5-6 and TRBJ2-2; D not resolved. CDR3 length: 12 amino acids. V was cut by 4 bases and J by 1 base, with 2 bases left in between. Germline V gene sequence: CDR1 SGHDT, CDR2 YYEEEE. As DNA, the CDR3 is TGTGCCAGCAGCCGGAACACCGGGGAGCTGTTTTTT. Its protein product is CASSRNTGELFF.

The chain recombines TRBV6-1 with TRBJ1-2, with D perhaps matching TRBD1 (6 bases). V was clipped by 8 bases and J by 0 bases, with 16 bases between them. This CDR3 spans 15 amino acids. CDR1 is MNHNS and CDR2 is SASEGT in the germline V gene. Here the CDR3 reads CASGGPRDTNYGYTF. CDR3 nucleotides: TGTGCCAGCGGGGGCCCCAGGGATACTAACTATGGCTACACCTTC.

The J gene is TRBJ1-1, the V gene TRBV4-1; D might be TRBD1 (5 bases). The CDR3 consists of 13 residues. V was shortened by 5 bases and J by 1 base, with 8 bases between the two germline ends. CDR1 and CDR2 (germline): MGHRA, YSYEKL. The CDR3 DNA is TGCGCCAGCAGCGGGGGGGAGAACACTGAAGCTTTCTTT. Amino acids: CASSGGENTEAFF.